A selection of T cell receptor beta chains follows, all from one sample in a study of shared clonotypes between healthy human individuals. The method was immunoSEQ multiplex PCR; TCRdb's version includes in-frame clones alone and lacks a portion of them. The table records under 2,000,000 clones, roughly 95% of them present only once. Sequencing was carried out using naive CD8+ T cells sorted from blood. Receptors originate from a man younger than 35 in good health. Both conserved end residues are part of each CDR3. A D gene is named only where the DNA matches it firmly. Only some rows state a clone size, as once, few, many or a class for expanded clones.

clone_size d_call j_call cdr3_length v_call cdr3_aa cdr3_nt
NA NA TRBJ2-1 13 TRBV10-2 CASSDFTYNEQFF TGCGCCAGCAGTGATTTTACCTACAATGAGCAGTTCTTC
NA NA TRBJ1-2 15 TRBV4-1 CASSPSTGLEYGYTF TGCGCCAGCAGCCCGTCGACAGGATTAGAATATGGCTACACCTTC
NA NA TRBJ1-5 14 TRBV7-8 CASGGLENNQPQHF TGTGCCAGCGGGGGACTCGAGAACAATCAGCCCCAGCATTTT
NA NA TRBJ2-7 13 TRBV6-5 CASSDGTGNEQYF TGTGCCAGCAGCGATGGAACGGGCAACGAGCAGTACTTC
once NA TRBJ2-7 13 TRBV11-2 CASRFRVPYEQYF TGTGCCAGCAGATTCAGGGTTCCCTACGAGCAGTACTTC
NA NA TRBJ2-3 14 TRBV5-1 CATPPADSTDTQYF TGCGCCACCCCCCCGGCTGATAGCACAGATACGCAGTATTTT
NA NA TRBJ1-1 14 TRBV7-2 CASSQPGENTEAFF TGTGCCAGCAGCCAACCGGGGGAGAACACTGAAGCTTTCTTT
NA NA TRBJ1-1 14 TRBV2 CASGGGGLGTEAFF TGTGCCAGCGGGGGTGGAGGTTTAGGGACTGAAGCTTTCTTT
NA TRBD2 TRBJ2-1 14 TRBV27 CASSRAGLSDEQFF TGTGCCAGCAGTAGAGCGGGACTGTCCGATGAGCAGTTCTTC
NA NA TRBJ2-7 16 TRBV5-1 CASSWDIAGTSYEQYF TGCGCCAGCAGCTGGGACATAGCGGGTACTTCCTACGAGCAGTACTTC
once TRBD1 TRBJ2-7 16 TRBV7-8 CASSLGWTGNSYEQYF TGTGCCAGCAGCTTAGGATGGACAGGCAACTCCTACGAGCAGTACTTC
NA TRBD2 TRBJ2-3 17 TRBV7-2 CASSLVVGGAPTDTQYF TGTGCCAGCAGCTTAGTCGTCGGGGGGGCCCCGACAGATACGCAGTATTTT
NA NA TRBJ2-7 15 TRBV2 CASRRSRDTSYEQYF TGTGCCAGCAGGCGTTCTCGGGACACCTCCTACGAGCAGTACTTC
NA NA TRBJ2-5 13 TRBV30 CAWKDRPGETQYF TGTGCCTGGAAGGACCGTCCGGGGGAGACCCAGTACTTC
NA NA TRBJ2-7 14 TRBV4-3 CASSQEGSVHEQYF TGCGCCAGCAGCCAAGAGGGCAGCGTCCACGAGCAGTACTTC
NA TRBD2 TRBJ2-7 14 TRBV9 CASSSGGSSYEQYF TGTGCCAGCAGCAGCGGGGGGAGCTCCTACGAGCAGTACTTC
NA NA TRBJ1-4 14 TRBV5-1 CASSNDRINEKLFF TGCGCCAGCAGCAACGACAGAATCAATGAAAAACTGTTTTTT
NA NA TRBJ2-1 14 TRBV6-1 CASTNLGGFNEQFF TGTGCCAGCACAAACCTAGGGGGTTTTAATGAGCAGTTCTTC
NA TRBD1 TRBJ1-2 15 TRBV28 CASSLGEGANYGYTF TGTGCCAGCAGTTTAGGGGAGGGGGCAAACTATGGCTACACCTTC
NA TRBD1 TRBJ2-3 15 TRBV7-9 CASSLDRASTDTQYF TGTGCCAGCAGCCTAGACAGGGCCTCCACAGATACGCAGTATTTT
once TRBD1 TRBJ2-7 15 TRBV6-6 CASSYSRGNDYEQYF TGTGCCAGCAGTTACTCCAGGGGGAACGACTACGAGCAGTACTTC
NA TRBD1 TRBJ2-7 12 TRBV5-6 CASSPGTGEQYF TGTGCCAGCAGCCCGGGGACAGGTGAGCAGTACTTC
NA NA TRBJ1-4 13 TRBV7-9 CASTPGEAEKLFF TGTGCCTCAACGCCTGGGGAGGCGGAAAAACTGTTTTTT
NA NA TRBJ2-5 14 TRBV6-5 CASSYSIYQETQYF TGTGCCAGCAGTTACTCGATATACCAAGAGACCCAGTACTTC
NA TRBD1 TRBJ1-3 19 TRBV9 CASSVERGPTLFSGNTIYF TGTGCCAGCAGCGTAGAGAGGGGGCCCACCTTATTCTCTGGAAACACCATATATTTT
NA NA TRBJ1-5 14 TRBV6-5 CASSSTGLGQPQHF TGTGCCAGCAGTTCTACAGGGTTGGGGCAGCCCCAGCATTTT
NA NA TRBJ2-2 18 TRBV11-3 CASSPRDSLLGGTGELFF TGTGCCAGCAGCCCCCGAGACTCCCTGTTGGGGGGCACCGGGGAGCTGTTTTTT
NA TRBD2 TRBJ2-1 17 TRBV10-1 CASSESMYTSGGDEQFF TGCGCCAGCAGTGAGTCGATGTATACTAGCGGGGGGGATGAGCAGTTCTTC